This note documents a single TCR beta chain sequence. Its antigen is not known. This sample is drawn from a study of cytomegalovirus exposure and HLA in healthy donors. Broader study findings: Usually a TCR sequence was rare, but some public TCRs were found in many donors. The study recorded more than 150 TCR beta chains that were cytomegalovirus-associated. Specific recognition of CMV antigens was confirmed in vitro for a few chains (all CMV-associated).

The donors were part of the 120-subject validation cohort, which stood apart from the roughly 700-subject first cohort. The CDR3 loop spans 15 amino acids. Trimming pared 10 bases from V and 2 bases from J, leaving 17 bases between. CDR1 SEHNR and CDR2 FQNEAQ come from the germline V gene (reference sequence). Assay used: immunoSEQ multiplex PCR; TCRdb lists only in-frame clones, some missing. The data hold more than 90,000 clones, with under 95% observed a single time. This clonotype originated in a woman between 25 and 40 years old in good health and CMV-seropositive. The V gene is TRBV7-9, the J gene TRBJ2-2; D perhaps matches TRBD2 (6 bases). The sequenced sample was PBMCs. This chain's CDR3 is CATPGGPVNTGELFF. The CDR3 nucleotides are TGTGCCACCCCCGGAGGGCCTGTTAACACCGGGGAGCTGTTTTTT.